This T cell receptor beta chain was retrieved from a study of cytomegalovirus exposure and HLA in healthy donors. Donors likely had unrecorded immune exposures despite being nominally healthy when sampled. The PCR employed 60 Vbeta primers together with 13 Jbeta primers. The data were produced by immunoSEQ multiplex PCR, yet TCRdb's version contains in-frame clones alone and is incomplete. This sample yields approximately 190,000 clones, of which about three quarters are seen a single time; approximately 2% belongs to the top ten. Sample: PBMCs. The TCR sequence derives from a woman in her thirties in good health and CMV-seropositive.

The CDR3 bases are TGTGCCAGTAGTAGACAGGGGGACTCTCAGCCCCAGCATTTT. This encodes CASSRQGDSQPQHF. This chain links TRBV19 with TRBJ1-5; TRBD1 matches 9 bases. From germline, CDR1 is LNHDA and CDR2 SQIVND (reference sequence). The V and J ends lost 4 bases and 6 bases, in that order; junction bases with no gene match: 4. CDR3 length: 14 residues.